These T cell receptor beta chains were read from a single sample in a study of naive and memory T cell subsets. TCRdb reanalysed the 5' RACE reads using MiXCR and keeps one entry per CDR3 protein. The data contain 56,000 or so distinct CDR3 sequences, about 7.1% of them singletons. The receptors shown here come from a female donor in good health. Both conserved end residues are part of each CDR3. A D gene is named only where the DNA matches it firmly. Only some rows state a clone size, as once, few, many or a class for expanded clones.

few	TRBJ2-1	-	TRBV5-6	TGTGCCAGCAGCTGGGGTTCGGATGGTGAGCAGTTCTTC	CASSWGSDGEQFF
-	TRBJ1-1	TRBD1	TRBV7-3	TGTGCCAGCAGCCATACAGGGGGCGGAAACACTGAAGCTTTCTTT	CASSHTGGGNTEAFF
many	TRBJ2-3	TRBD2	TRBV10-3	TGTGCCATCAGCCGCGGGGGGGCAACCGATACGCAGTATTTT	CAISRGGATDTQYF
many	TRBJ2-6	TRBD2	TRBV7-9	TGTGCCAGCAGCTTAAAGGGACTATCTGGGGCCAACGTCCTGACTTTC	CASSLKGLSGANVLTF
few	TRBJ1-1	TRBD1	TRBV5-4	TGTGCCAGCCCCGACGGGAGGACAGGGGGAGAAGCTTTCTTT	CASPDGRTGGEAFF
many	TRBJ1-3	-	TRBV25-1	TGTGCCAGCAGTCAAAGCCGAAACACCATATATTTT	CASSQSRNTIYF
many	TRBJ1-2	-	TRBV29-1	TGCAGCGTTGTTGTCACGGACTATGGCTACACCTTC	CSVVVTDYGYTF
-	TRBJ1-3	TRBD1	TRBV5-1	TGCGCCAGCAGCCGCGGACAGGGTGAAAACACCATATATTTT	CASSRGQGENTIYF
few	TRBJ1-1	-	TRBV7-2	TGTGCCAGCAGCGGGCCCCGGGCGGTGGGAACTGAAGCTTTCTTT	CASSGPRAVGTEAFF
few	TRBJ2-1	-	TRBV7-8	TGTGCCAGCAGCTTCGCCGCCGGCAATGAGCAGTTCTTC	CASSFAAGNEQFF
-	TRBJ1-2	-	TRBV19	TGTGCCAGTAGTCTCGACCCTTATGGCTACACCTTC	CASSLDPYGYTF
many	TRBJ1-4	-	TRBV27	TGTGCCAGCAGTTTATCGCAACGGGCTGTCGATAATGAAAAACTGTTTTTT	CASSLSQRAVDNEKLFF
few	TRBJ2-7	-	TRBV14	TGTGCCAGCAGCCTCGCCGGGACTCCCTACGAGCAGTACTTC	CASSLAGTPYEQYF
few	TRBJ2-1	-	TRBV11-2	TGTGCCAGCAGCCAGGCGGGACCCTACTACAATGAGCAGTTCTTC	CASSQAGPYYNEQFF
few	TRBJ2-7	-	TRBV4-3	TGCGCCAGCAGCCGGCTCAGGGGTTACGAGCAGTACTTC	CASSRLRGYEQYF
-	TRBJ2-5	TRBD2	TRBV2	TGTGCCAGCAGTCGACTGACTAGCGGGGAGACCCAGTACTTC	CASSRLTSGETQYF
few	TRBJ2-1	TRBD1	TRBV12-3/TRBV12-4	TGTGCCAGCAGTTTAGAGGGGGCACCCTACAATGAGCAGTTCTTC	CASSLEGAPYNEQFF
-	TRBJ1-2	-	TRBV12-3/TRBV12-4	TGTGCCAGCAGCCGCCAACTAGACAGAGCGAACTATGGCTACACCTTC	CASSRQLDRANYGYTF
few	TRBJ2-3	TRBD2	TRBV7-2	TGTGCCAGCAGCACCGGGACTAGCGGTAGCACAGATACGCAGTATTTT	CASSTGTSGSTDTQYF
few	TRBJ1-1	-	TRBV11-2	TGTGCCAGCAGCTCCATGCGAGATGAAGCTTTCTTT	CASSSMRDEAFF
many	TRBJ1-1	-	TRBV29-1	TGCAGCGTTGAGACTCACATCAACACTGAAGCTTTCTTT	CSVETHINTEAFF
few	TRBJ2-3	-	TRBV7-2	TGTGCCAGCAGTTCCCGTAAGGAGGTGGCGGGGACAGATACGCAGTATTTT	CASSSRKEVAGTDTQYF
-	TRBJ1-2	-	TRBV12-3/TRBV12-4	TGTGCCAGCAGTTTGGGTGTCAACTATGGCTACACCTTC	CASSLGVNYGYTF
many	TRBJ1-5	-	TRBV2	TGTGCCAGCGTGTCCGAGCGGGGAAATCAGCCCCAGCATTTT	CASVSERGNQPQHF
many	TRBJ2-7	-	TRBV20-1	TGCAGTGCGCGGGACACCGACTCCTACGAGCAGTACTTC	CSARDTDSYEQYF
-	TRBJ2-1	-	TRBV28	TGTGCCAGCAGTTTGGGGGCAGTCGAATTCTACAATGAGCAGTTCTTC	CASSLGAVEFYNEQFF
many	TRBJ1-2	TRBD1	TRBV5-4	TGTGCCAGCAGCTTGGTTCAGGGGGCAAATGGCTACACCTTC	CASSLVQGANGYTF
few	TRBJ1-1	-	TRBV7-9	TGTGCCAGCAGCGGGGGGACCACTGAAGCTTTCTTT	CASSGGTTEAFF
many	TRBJ1-1	-	TRBV14	TGTGCCAGCAGCCAAGAATGGGTAGGGGGTCACATGAACACTGAAGCCTTCTTT	CASSQEWVGGHMNTEAFF
-	TRBJ2-3	TRBD2	TRBV6-5	TGTGCCAGCAGGAAGCTAGCGGGGGGATGCACAGATACGCAGTATTTT	CASRKLAGGCTDTQYF
many	TRBJ2-1	-	TRBV7-7	TGTGCTAGCAGCTTAGAGTGGGGAACTGAGCAGTTCTTC	CASSLEWGTEQFF
few	TRBJ1-2	-	TRBV7-9	TGTGCCAGCAGCCCTGGTGGGGCAGGCGACACCTTC	CASSPGGAGDTF
few	TRBJ1-2	TRBD1	TRBV6-2/TRBV6-3	TGTGCCAGCAGTCGGCCGGGACAGCCTTCCTATGGCTACACCTTC	CASSRPGQPSYGYTF
many	TRBJ2-5	-	TRBV18	TGTGCCAGCTCACCGGCCCAGGGGATCCAAGAGACCCAGTACTTC	CASSPAQGIQETQYF
few	TRBJ2-1	-	TRBV4-3	TGCGCCAGCAGCCCGTCGTTGGGGGGTGAGCAGTTCTTC	CASSPSLGGEQFF
many	TRBJ2-6	-	TRBV7-2	TGTGCCAGCAGCTTACGCAGGGCTGGGGCCAACGTCCTGACTTTC	CASSLRRAGANVLTF
few	TRBJ1-1	-	TRBV7-2	TGTGCCAGCAGCTACGGGGGTCTCGCTTTCTTT	CASSYGGLAFF